Ten or more counts support the clone carrying this T cell receptor (beta chain). Its antigen is not known. This record comes from a study of T cells in Graves' hyperthyroidism and ophthalmopathy. General study points: A median about 6 months before onset, the model predicted ophthalmopathy. Ophthalmopathy was told apart from stable hyperthyroidism by a 13 V-J model.

Trimming removed 3 bases at V and 6 bases at J, with 23 bases between. The CDR3 runs 17 residues. The TCR beta CDR3 regions underwent amplification using RNA transcripts as the source. TCR CDR3 regions were first amplified by RT-PCR with HTBI primers. Using its own MiXCR run on the multiplex PCR reads, TCRdb lists one record per CDR3 protein. The table records under 300,000 distinct CDR3 sequences, roughly 15% of them present only once. Drawn at first hyperthyroidism diagnosis, the blood sample preceded any ophthalmopathy symptoms. This TCR was recovered from a woman in her 50s with Graves' hyperthyroidism that later progressed to Graves' ophthalmopathy. Sequencing input: blood. This chain links TRBV12-3 or TRBV12-4 with TRBJ1-1; tentatively, D is TRBD1 (5 bases). The DNA of the CDR3 is TGTGCCAGCAGTTTGTTGGGAGCAGGGAACCTTCCTCCTGAAGCTTTCTTT. Translation gives CASSLLGAGNLPPEAFF.